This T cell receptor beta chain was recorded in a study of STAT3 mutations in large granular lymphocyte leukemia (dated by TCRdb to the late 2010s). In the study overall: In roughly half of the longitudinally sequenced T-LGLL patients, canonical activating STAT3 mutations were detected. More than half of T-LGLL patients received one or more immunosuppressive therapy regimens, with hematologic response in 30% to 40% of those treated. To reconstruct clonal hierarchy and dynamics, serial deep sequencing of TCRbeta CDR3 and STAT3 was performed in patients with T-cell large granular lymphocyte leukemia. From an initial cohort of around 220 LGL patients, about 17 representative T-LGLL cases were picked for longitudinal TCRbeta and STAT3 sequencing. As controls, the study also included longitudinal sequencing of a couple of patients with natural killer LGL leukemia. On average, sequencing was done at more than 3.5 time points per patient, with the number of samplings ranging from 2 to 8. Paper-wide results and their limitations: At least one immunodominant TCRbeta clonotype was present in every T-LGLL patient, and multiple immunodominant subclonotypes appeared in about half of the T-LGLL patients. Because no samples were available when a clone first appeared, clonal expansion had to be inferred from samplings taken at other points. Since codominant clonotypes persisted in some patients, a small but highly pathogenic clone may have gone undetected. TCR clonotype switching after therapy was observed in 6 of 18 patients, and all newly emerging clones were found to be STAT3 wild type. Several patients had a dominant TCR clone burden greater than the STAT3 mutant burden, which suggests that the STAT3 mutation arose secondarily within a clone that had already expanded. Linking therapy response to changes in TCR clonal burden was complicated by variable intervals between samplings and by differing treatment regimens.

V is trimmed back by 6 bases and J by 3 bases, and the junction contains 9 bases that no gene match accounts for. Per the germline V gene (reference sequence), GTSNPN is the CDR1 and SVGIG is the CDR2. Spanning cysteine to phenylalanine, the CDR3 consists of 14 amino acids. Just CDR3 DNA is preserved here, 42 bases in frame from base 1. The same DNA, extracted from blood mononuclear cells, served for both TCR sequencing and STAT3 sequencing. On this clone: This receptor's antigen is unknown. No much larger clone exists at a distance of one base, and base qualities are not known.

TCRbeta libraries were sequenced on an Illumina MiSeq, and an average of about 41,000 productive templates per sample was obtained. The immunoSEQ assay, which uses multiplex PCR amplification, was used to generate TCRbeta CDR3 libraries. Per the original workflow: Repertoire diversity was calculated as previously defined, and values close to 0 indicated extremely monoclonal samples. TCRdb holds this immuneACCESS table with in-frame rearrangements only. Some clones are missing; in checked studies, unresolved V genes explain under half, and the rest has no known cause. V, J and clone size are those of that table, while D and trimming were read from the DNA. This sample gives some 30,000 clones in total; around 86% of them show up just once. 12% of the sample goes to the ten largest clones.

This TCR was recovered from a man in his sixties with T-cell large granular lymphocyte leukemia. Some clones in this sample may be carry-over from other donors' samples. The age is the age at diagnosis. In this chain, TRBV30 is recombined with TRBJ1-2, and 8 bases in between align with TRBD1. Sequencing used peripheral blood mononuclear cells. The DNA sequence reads TGTGCCTGCCGACCGACAGGGGACCACTATGGCTACACCTTC. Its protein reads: CACRPTGDHYGYTF.